The next 14 T cell receptor beta chains were all read from a single sample in a study of PD-1 blockade in classical Hodgkin lymphoma. Time point in this sample: newly diagnosed, previously untreated cHL patient sample. Investigators isolated CD4+ T cells from thawed PBMCs through magnetic negative selection. Clones were sequenced by immunoSEQ multiplex PCR, and TCRdb holds only the in-frame ones, with some missing. Of 20,000 to 25,000 clones in the sample, around nine tenths were seen once. Source material: CD4+ T cells from blood. The receptors stem from a human donor with classical Hodgkin lymphoma.

The chain carries TRBV7-5 and TRBJ1-3; the table's D call TRBD1 went unverified against the DNA. TRBV7-5 is noted as a pseudogene. There are 15 residues in the CDR3. The CDR3 is CVRSTTGHSGNTIYF. The CDR3 DNA follows: TGTGTCAGAAGCACTACCGGACACTCTGGAAACACCATATATTTT.

This clone was observed a single time. The CDR3 is CASSLSSIRRTGRNNEQFF. The CDR3 DNA follows: TGCGCCAGCAGCTTGTCCTCCATCCGTAGGACAGGGAGAAACAATGAGCAGTTCTTC. The genes are TRBV5-1 and TRBJ2-1; 8 bases fit TRBD1. V shed 1 base and J 5 bases; nucleotides not matched to a gene: 17. In germline, CDR1 is SGHRS, CDR2 YFSETQ. This CDR3 contains 19 residues.

V gene TRBV19 combines with J gene TRBJ2-3, with 12 bases lining up with TRBD1. The CDR3 totals 16 residues. With 5 bases clipped from V and 9 bases from J, the junction kept 12 bases outside the gene matches. CDR1 and CDR2 from the germline V gene are LNHDA and SQIVND (reference sequence). The CDR3, as DNA: TGTGCCAGTAGTTCAGGGAGGGACAGGGGGCGAGAGACGCAGTATTTT. Encoded protein: CASSSGRDRGRETQYF.

The rearrangement joins TRBV4-1 to TRBJ1-6; TRBD1 is a possible D gene (6 bases). The germline V and J ends were trimmed by 5 bases and 3 bases, with 17 bases remaining between them. The length of the CDR3 is 17 residues. Germline CDR1 and CDR2: MGHRA and YSYEKL. CDR3 coding DNA: TGCGCCAGCAGCAACCGACAGGCCCGCCGCTATAATTCACCCCTCCACTTT. It translates to CASSNRQARRYNSPLHF.

The chain recombines TRBV18 with TRBJ1-1; D is undetermined. V gave up 3 bases and J gave up 8 bases, with 19 bases separating them. The CDR3 spans 15 residues. Germline-derived CDR1 and CDR2 are KGHSH and LQKENI. DNA for the CDR3: TGTGCCAGCTCACCCCCCAAGATTACCTCAAAGGAAGCTTTCTTT. Its translation: CASSPPKITSKEAFF.

The rearrangement uses TRBV6-5 and TRBJ1-3; D is unresolved. Germline CDR1 MNHEY, CDR2 SVGAGI. The V end was cut by 2 bases, the J end by 4 bases, with 9 bases between. The CDR3 consists of 14 residues. The CDR3 bases are TGTGCCAGCAGTTACGGGCAGCTAGGAAACACCATATATTTT. Its protein is CASSYGQLGNTIYF.

The rearrangement links TRBV2 to TRBJ2-7, with 10 nucleotides matching TRBD2. Trimming at V came to 3 bases and at J to 6 bases, leaving 11 bases not matched to a gene. The CDR3 consists of 16 residues. CDR1 SNHLY and CDR2 FYNNEI come from the germline V gene. CDR3 protein: CASSEVQRGGGGEQYF. In nucleotides, the CDR3 is TGTGCCAGCAGTGAGGTCCAGCGGGGGGGAGGTGGCGAGCAGTACTTC. Variable domain in full (rest from reference TRBV2 and TRBJ2-7): EPEVTQTPSHQVTQMGQEVILRCVPISNHLYFYWYRQILGQKVEFLVSFYNNEISEKSEIFDDQFSVERPDGSNFTLKIRSTKLEDSAMYFCASSEVQRGGGGEQYFGPGTRLTVT.

The chain carries TRBV13 and TRBJ2-7; 11 bases fit TRBD2. The CDR3 has 16 amino acids. CDR1 PRHDT and CDR2 FYEKMQ come from the germline V gene (reference sequence). The J segment lost 0 bases and the V segment lost 7 bases, leaving 8 bases of the junction unmatched. CDR3 DNA: TGTGCCAGCAACCTGGGGGGACTAGCGGACTCCTACGAGCAGTACTTC. Translated, it gives CASNLGGLADSYEQYF.

The chain links TRBV5-1 to TRBJ2-5; D perhaps matches TRBD2 (5 bases). The CDR3 consists of 14 residues. Trimming left V 0 bases short and J 5 bases short, with 11 bases between. Germline CDR1 is SGHRS and CDR2 is YFSETQ. This CDR3 is CASSLGLALETQYF. The CDR3 bases are TGCGCCAGCAGCTTGGGGCTAGCCTTGGAGACCCAGTACTTC.

The chain links TRBV30 to TRBJ2-4; D ambiguous. The V end lost 3 bases, the J end lost 0 bases, and 12 bases lay between the germline ends. CDR1 GTSNPN and CDR2 SVGIG come from the germline V gene (reference sequence). CDR3 length equals 15 residues. The CDR3 sequence is CAWRRIELAKNIQYF. In DNA, the CDR3 is TGTGCCTGGAGGAGAATCGAGCTAGCCAAAAACATTCAGTACTTC. Based on the CDR3 plus reference TRBV30 and TRBJ2-4, the full variable domain is SQTIHQWPATLVQPVGSPLSLECTVEGTSNPNLYWYRQAAGRGLQLLFYSVGIGQISSEVPQNLSASRPQDRQFILSSKKLLLSDSGFYLCAWRRIELAKNIQYFGAGTRLSVL.

This chain links TRBV2 with TRBJ1-1, with a tentative D call TRBD1 (6 bases). Germline CDR1 and CDR2: SNHLY and FYNNEI. V was trimmed by 6 bases and J by 0 bases, leaving 20 bases between them. CDR3 length: 17 amino acids. Here the CDR3 reads CASRPARTDGMNTEAFF. The DNA of the CDR3 is TGTGCCAGCAGACCCGCCCGGACAGATGGGATGAACACTGAAGCTTTCTTT.

The chain is built from TRBV5-8 and TRBJ2-7; the D gene is possibly TRBD1 (5 bases). In germline, CDR1 is SGHTS, CDR2 YDEGEE. This CDR3 contains 11 residues. Trimming cost V 1 base and J 9 bases, with 8 bases left between them. The CDR3 region has the DNA TGTGCCAGCAGCTTGTTCCAGGGGCAGTACTTC. Its translation: CASSLFQGQYF.

The rearrangement uses TRBV5-1 and TRBJ1-3; TRBD1 is a possible D gene (6 bases). V lost 4 bases, J lost 0 bases, and 14 bases lay in between. The CDR3 is 16 residues long. Germline CDR1 and CDR2: SGHRS and YFSETQ. The CDR3 DNA is TGCGCCAGCAGCACCGGGACACCCAGCTCTGGAAACACCATATATTTT. It translates to CASSTGTPSSGNTIYF.

In its sample, this clone was seen once. The rearrangement links TRBV5-1 to TRBJ2-1; D possibly uses TRBD1 or TRBD2 (5 bases each). Germline V CDR1 and CDR2: SGHRS, YFSETQ. Trimming cost V 3 bases and J 9 bases, with 19 bases left between them. The CDR3 consists of 15 residues. The CDR3 bases are TGCGCCAGCAGCTCCCGGGGCCAGTTTGGTAGTGAGCAGTTCTTC. This codes for CASSSRGQFGSEQFF.